This T cell receptor (beta chain) comes out of a study of cytomegalovirus exposure and HLA in healthy donors. Findings and limits, study-wide: Compared with the approximately 680-donor mean, an Asian-associated ancestry cluster reportedly had fewer N-insertions, according to a later analysis. It was confirmed in vitro that a few of the CMV-associated chains were specific for CMV antigens. Analyses of presence/absence relied on an assumption of roughly uniform sequencing depth across donors.

Turning to this clone: Its antigen is undetermined.

In the PCR, 60 Vbeta and 13 Jbeta primers were used. Some clones are missing from TCRdb's copy, which holds only in-frame ones; the method was immunoSEQ multiplex PCR. The table records 150,000 to 200,000 clones, 81% of them present only once. This CDR3 is built from 15 residues. Unmatched junction bases numbered 8, after V lost 1 base and J lost 7 bases. CDR1 is MNHEY, CDR2 SMNVEV, per germline (reference sequence). This TCR was recovered from a woman in her 30s in good health and CMV-seronegative. The rearrangement links TRBV27 to TRBJ1-2, with 8 bases fitting TRBD1. The specimen sequenced was PBMCs. For the CDR3, the DNA is TGTGCCAGCAGTTTATTGGGGCAGGGGGCGGGTGGCTACACCTTC. This sequence encodes CASSLLGQGAGGYTF.